A selection of T cell receptor beta chains follows, all from one sample in a study of technical replicates of blood from several donors. The protocol was immunoSEQ multiplex PCR, while the TCRdb copy is restricted to in-frame clones and leaves out a portion. The sample includes some 71,000 clones, approximately 97% seen only once; the top ten take around 0.31%. The sequenced material came from T cells isolated from PBMCs. Every receptor here comes from a human donor in good health. Both conserved end residues are part of each CDR3. A D gene is named only where the DNA matches it firmly. Clone size is not always given. Where it is, it says once, few, many or a class for expanded clones.

CAGGETQYF TGTGCCGGAGGAGAGACCCAGTACTTC TRBV2 NA TRBJ2-5 NA
CASSIGAGPKNQETQYF TGTGCCAGTAGTATAGGGGCGGGCCCTAAAAACCAAGAGACCCAGTACTTC TRBV19 NA TRBJ2-5 NA
CASSGLDRGISGYTF TGCGCCAGCAGCGGGCTGGACAGGGGGATTTCTGGCTACACCTTC TRBV5-1 TRBD1 TRBJ1-2 NA
CASSLQGAANEKLFF TGTGCCAGCAGCCTCCAGGGGGCTGCTAATGAAAAACTGTTTTTT TRBV11-2 TRBD1 TRBJ1-4 NA
CASSWDRFSYEQYF TGTGCCAGCAGTTGGGACAGATTCTCCTACGAGCAGTACTTC TRBV27 TRBD1 TRBJ2-7 once
CASRDLGISEKLFF TGTGCCAGCAGGGACTTGGGGATAAGTGAAAAACTGTTTTTT TRBV6-1 NA TRBJ1-4 NA
CASSLGPGTDTQYF TGCGCCAGCAGCTTGGGACCAGGGACAGATACGCAGTATTTT TRBV5-1 NA TRBJ2-3 NA
CASSPSGANVLTF TGTGCCAGCAGCCCTTCTGGGGCCAACGTCCTGACTTTC TRBV11-3 NA TRBJ2-6 NA
CASSISTGYGYTF TGTGCCAGTAGTATCTCAACAGGCTATGGCTACACCTTC TRBV19 NA TRBJ1-2 NA
CASSVDSGEQYF TGTGCCAGCAGCGTAGATAGCGGGGAGCAGTACTTC TRBV9 TRBD2 TRBJ2-7 NA
CASSVSQGMNTEAFF TGTGCCAGCAGTGTTTCCCAGGGTATGAACACTGAAGCTTTCTTT TRBV2 NA TRBJ1-1 NA
CASSSEQGSETQYF TGTGCCAGCAGCTCGGAACAGGGATCAGAGACCCAGTACTTC TRBV7-2 NA TRBJ2-5 NA
CASSALTEPYNQPQHF TGTGCCAGCAGTGCACTCACAGAGCCTTACAATCAGCCCCAGCATTTT TRBV28 NA TRBJ1-5 NA
CAISESLGQSSYEQYF TGTGCCATCAGTGAGTCCTTGGGACAGAGCTCCTACGAGCAGTACTTC TRBV10-3 TRBD1 TRBJ2-7 NA
CASKGLAGGSDSSYEQYF TGTGCCAGTAAAGGACTAGCGGGAGGGAGTGACAGCTCCTACGAGCAGTACTTC TRBV19 TRBD2 TRBJ2-7 NA
CASSELAGDRNEQFF TGTGCCAGCAGCGAACTAGCGGGAGATCGGAATGAGCAGTTCTTC TRBV9 TRBD2 TRBJ2-1 once
CASTDGSGTGELFF TGCGCCAGCACCGATGGGAGCGGAACCGGGGAGCTGTTTTTT TRBV5-1 NA TRBJ2-2 NA
CAWSLRLREKLFF TGTGCCTGGAGTTTGAGGCTGAGGGAAAAACTGTTTTTT TRBV30 NA TRBJ1-4 few
CAKTPGHQLTDQPQHF TGTGCCAAAACACCGGGACACCAGTTAACTGATCAGCCCCAGCATTTT TRBV21-1 NA TRBJ1-5 NA
CASSTMNTEAFF TGTGCCAGCAGCACAATGAACACTGAAGCTTTCTTT TRBV9 NA TRBJ1-1 NA
CASSLDSIQGKAFF TGTGCCAGCAGCTTAGATTCCATTCAGGGGAAGGCTTTCTTT TRBV7-2 NA TRBJ1-1 once
CASSLWAGSGANVLTF TGTGCCAGCAGTTTATGGGCAGGGTCTGGGGCCAACGTCCTGACTTTC TRBV27 NA TRBJ2-6 NA
CASSLGASAHTDTQYF TGTGCCAGCAGCTTAGGCGCTAGCGCCCACACAGATACGCAGTATTTT TRBV7-2 NA TRBJ2-3 NA
CASSSGTGFDEQYF TGTGCCAGCAGTTCCGGGACAGGGTTCGACGAGCAGTACTTC TRBV27 TRBD1 TRBJ2-7 once
CASSFGRPQSEKLFF TGTGCCAGCAGCTTCGGGAGGCCGCAGAGTGAAAAACTGTTTTTT TRBV11-2 NA TRBJ1-4 NA
CASSLDLTTSARTQYF TGTGCCAGCAGCTTAGACCTGACGACTAGCGCACGGACCCAGTACTTC TRBV11-2 TRBD2 TRBJ2-5 NA
CASSGWDEGDYGYTF TGTGCCAGCAGTGGGTGGGATGAGGGGGACTATGGCTACACCTTC TRBV2 NA TRBJ1-2 NA
CASSPPGGFGQPQHF TGTGCCAGCAGCCCCCCTGGGGGGTTTGGCCAGCCCCAGCATTTT TRBV14 NA TRBJ1-5 NA
CASSGGPGGEQYF TGCGCCAGCAGCGGGGGCCCAGGAGGAGAGCAGTACTTC TRBV5-1 NA TRBJ2-7 NA
CSVEDRGTGGSGYTF TGCAGCGTTGAAGATCGAGGGACAGGGGGCTCTGGCTACACCTTC TRBV29-1 TRBD1 TRBJ1-2 NA
CASSFGSAGELFF TGTGCCAGCAGTTTCGGGTCCGCGGGGGAGCTGTTTTTT TRBV7-8 NA TRBJ2-2 once
CASRRSGQGGETQYF TGTGCCAGCAGACGGTCTGGACAGGGCGGTGAGACCCAGTACTTC TRBV7-2 TRBD1 TRBJ2-5 NA
CASLRRLNTEAFF TGTGCCAGCTTAAGGAGGCTGAACACTGAAGCTTTCTTT TRBV6-5 NA TRBJ1-1 NA
CASSDSSGRPTEQFF TGTGCCAGCAGTGACAGTAGCGGGAGGCCTACAGAGCAGTTCTTC TRBV2 TRBD2 TRBJ2-1 NA
CASSPSAYNEQFF TGTGCCAGCAGTCCATCAGCCTACAATGAGCAGTTCTTC TRBV27 NA TRBJ2-1 NA
CASSVPEEGPVEKLFF TGTGCCAGCAGCGTACCCGAGGAGGGGCCGGTTGAAAAACTGTTTTTT TRBV9 NA TRBJ1-4 NA
CAWRGDRSFSYEQYF TGTGCCTGGAGAGGGGACAGGTCATTCTCCTACGAGCAGTACTTC TRBV30 TRBD1 TRBJ2-7 NA
CAWSGGGETQYF TGTGCCTGGAGTGGGGGCGGAGAGACCCAGTACTTC TRBV30 NA TRBJ2-5 NA
CASSKGQGRTYEQYF TGTGCCAGCAGCAAGGGACAGGGAAGGACCTACGAGCAGTACTTC TRBV5-4 TRBD1 TRBJ2-7 once
CASQEGFGNTEAFF TGTGCCAGCCAGGAAGGTTTTGGGAACACTGAAGCTTTCTTT TRBV13 NA TRBJ1-1 NA
CASSLSYLRTGTASYEQYF TGTGCCAGCAGTTTATCGTACTTACGGACCGGGACAGCCTCCTACGAGCAGTACTTC TRBV27 TRBD1 TRBJ2-7 once
CASSKGLAGNTGELFF TGCGCCAGCAGCAAAGGACTAGCGGGTAACACCGGGGAGCTGTTTTTT TRBV4-1 TRBD2 TRBJ2-2 NA
CASSEAGQKETQYF TGTGCCAGCAGTGAAGCGGGACAGAAAGAGACCCAGTACTTC TRBV6-1 TRBD1 TRBJ2-5 NA
CASSSWTREETQYF TGTGCCAGCAGCTCCTGGACTAGAGAAGAGACCCAGTACTTC TRBV7-2 TRBD2 TRBJ2-5 NA
CAISDQDRAHQPQHF TGTGCCATCAGCGACCAAGACAGGGCCCATCAGCCCCAGCATTTT TRBV10-3 TRBD1 TRBJ1-5 NA
CASSEAPGRKEGYTF TGTGCCAGCAGTGAAGCGCCCGGGAGGAAGGAAGGCTACACCTTC TRBV2 NA TRBJ1-2 NA
CASSGDRGNTEAFF TGTGCCAGCAGTGGGGACAGGGGAAACACTGAAGCTTTCTTT TRBV2 TRBD1 TRBJ1-1 NA
CSVEGGYYNEQFF TGCAGCGTTGAAGGCGGCTACTACAATGAGCAGTTCTTC TRBV29-1 NA TRBJ2-1 NA
CASSEEGPISGNTIYF TGTGCCAGCAGTGAGGAGGGACCGATCTCTGGAAACACCATATATTTT TRBV6-1 NA TRBJ1-3 NA
CASSPTRDYPTQQYF TGTGCCAGCAGCCCGACCCGGGACTACCCTACACAGCAGTACTTC TRBV5-4 TRBD2 TRBJ2-7 NA
CASRTGGYGYTF TGTGCCAGCAGGACAGGGGGCTATGGCTACACCTTC TRBV6-5 TRBD1 TRBJ1-2 once
CSARQTKSYGYTF TGCAGCGCCAGACAGACGAAGAGCTATGGCTACACCTTC TRBV29-1 NA TRBJ1-2 NA
CASSLVGLAETQYF TGTGCCAGCAGTTTAGTAGGACTAGCGGAGACCCAGTACTTC TRBV27 TRBD2 TRBJ2-5 NA
CASSRGDTQYF TGTGCCAGCAGCAGGGGAGATACGCAGTATTTT TRBV9 NA TRBJ2-3 NA
CASFPGQGGTEAFF TGTGCCAGTTTTCCGGGACAGGGGGGGACTGAAGCTTTCTTT TRBV19 TRBD1 TRBJ1-1 few
CAWSQGADTQYF TGTGCCTGGTCTCAGGGGGCTGATACGCAGTATTTT TRBV30 TRBD1 TRBJ2-3 NA
CASSDWTGSEQYF TGTGCCAGCAGTGACTGGACAGGATCCGAGCAGTACTTC TRBV6-1 TRBD1 TRBJ2-7 NA
CASMGGRGLYEQYF TGTGCCAGCATGGGGGGGAGGGGCCTCTACGAGCAGTACTTC TRBV6-1 TRBD2 TRBJ2-7 NA
CASSPPGENTEAFF TGTGCCAGCTCACCACCAGGGGAGAACACTGAAGCTTTCTTT TRBV18 NA TRBJ1-1 NA